These 24 T cell receptor beta chains were sequenced from one sample in a study of identical twins. TCRdb recomputed calls from the 5' RACE reads with MiXCR, one row per CDR3 protein. The data hold under 1 million distinct CDR3 sequences, with around an eighth observed a single time. The data were also submitted as part of a second study, on yellow fever vaccine responses in identical twins.

Sequencing was done on a sample of PBMCs. Receptors were obtained from a woman aged 18-29 years in good health.

The chain couples TRBV6-1 to TRBJ2-2; 9 bases are a match to TRBD2. The CDR3 covers 16 residues. Germline CDR1 and CDR2: MNHNS and SASEGT. J gave up 5 bases and V 8 bases, and 12 bases lay outside the gene matches. In DNA, the CDR3 is TGTGCCAGCTTTCCGGGACTAGCCTTAGTTACCGGGGAGCTGTTTTTT. Residues: CASFPGLALVTGELFF.

This clonotype was picked up a small number of times. The chain has TRBV29-1 and TRBJ2-7; D unclear. This CDR3 contains 12 residues. Trimming removed 6 bases from V and 7 bases from J, with 16 bases in between. Germline V gene lookup returns CDR1 SQVTM and CDR2 ANQGSEA. Written as DNA, the CDR3 is TGCAGCGTGGGCCTCCCGGGCCAAGAGCAGTACTTC. Translated: CSVGLPGQEQYF.

This clonotype was recorded many times. V is TRBV4-1 and J is TRBJ2-3; TRBD2 is a possible D gene (5 bases). Germline values: CDR1 MGHRA, CDR2 YSYEKL. CDR3 length equals 17 residues. V gave up 6 bases and J gave up 6 bases, with 25 bases separating them. The DNA of the CDR3 is TGCGCCAGCAGACAAACAGCTAGCACTCTCGATTGGGATACGCAGTATTTT. Encoded protein: CASRQTASTLDWDTQYF.

This clonotype was counted at least ten times. The chain carries TRBV12-3 or TRBV12-4 and TRBJ2-6; 10 bases fit TRBD1. V lost 5 bases, J lost 0 bases, and 4 bases stayed unmatched. This CDR3 has 17 residues. The CDR3 DNA sequence: TGTGCCAGCAGTCCGGGACAGGGGAGCTCTGGGGCCAACGTCCTGACTTTC. Amino acids: CASSPGQGSSGANVLTF.

There are a few counts of this clonotype. The rearrangement joins TRBV15 to TRBJ1-1; D is undetermined. The CDR3 loop spans 14 amino acids. The ends were cut back, 4 bases at V and 1 base at J, with 10 bases in the middle. The germline V gene encodes CDR1 LNHNV and CDR2 YYDKDF (reference sequence). The CDR3 sequence: CATSTQRQNTEAFF. The CDR3 coding sequence is TGTGCCACCAGCACGCAACGACAGAACACTGAAGCTTTCTTT.

In its sample, this clonotype was seen many times. The chain employs TRBV20-1 and TRBJ1-1, with a weak D call TRBD1 (5 bases). Per the germline V gene, CDR1 is DFQATT and CDR2 is SNEGSKA (reference sequence). The CDR3 loop spans 13 amino acids. V was trimmed by 4 bases and J by 5 bases, leaving 14 bases between them. CDR3 bases: TGCAGTGCTAAGGGGTGGGATGGGACTGAAGCTTTCTTT. Translation: CSAKGWDGTEAFF.

This clonotype has only a few counts. This chain connects TRBV6-1 to TRBJ1-1, with D unresolved. CDR1 and CDR2 from the germline V gene are MNHNS and SASEGT. This CDR3 has 10 amino acids. V lost 4 bases and J lost 6, with 3 bases in between. The CDR3, as DNA: TGTGCCAGCAGTGGGGCTGAAGCTTTCTTT. This encodes CASSGAEAFF.

This clonotype was counted a few times. The chain is built from TRBV2 and TRBJ2-1, with 10 nucleotides matching TRBD2. Germline CDR1 SNHLY, CDR2 FYNNEI. This CDR3 contains 14 residues. The J segment lost 7 bases and the V segment lost 6 bases, leaving 6 bases of the junction unmatched. This chain's CDR3 is CASSATGLANEQFF. CDR3 in DNA: TGTGCCAGCAGCGCCACGGGACTAGCGAATGAGCAGTTCTTC.

This clonotype occurred a few times. The V gene is TRBV5-1, the J gene TRBJ2-7; D unclear. This CDR3 has 15 residues. The V gene's germline CDR1 is SGHRS and CDR2 YFSETQ. Between the trimmed V and J ends, which lost 5 bases and 2 bases, there was a span of 17 bases. DNA for the CDR3: TGCGCCAGCAGGCAAACCCCAAACGACCCCTACGAGCAGTACTTC. Translated, it gives CASRQTPNDPYEQYF.

The CDR3 sequence: CASSVGSGRANTGELFF. Here the CDR3 DNA reads TGTGCCAGCAGCGTAGGTAGCGGGAGGGCGAACACCGGGGAGCTGTTTTTT. V and J are TRBV9 and TRBJ2-2, with 11 nucleotides matching TRBD2. Germline CDR1 SGDLS, CDR2 YYNGEE. The CDR3 loop spans 17 amino acids. The V gene end was trimmed by 0 bases and the J gene end by 0 bases; junction bases not matched to a gene: 1.

The V gene is TRBV29-1, the J gene TRBJ1-5; no clear D gene. This CDR3 is 15 amino acids long. CDR1 is SQVTM, CDR2 ANQGSEA, per germline. V lost 5 bases and J lost 0, with 14 bases in between. The CDR3 is CSVSWSSSSNQPQHF. In nucleotides, the CDR3 is TGCAGCGTTAGTTGGAGCAGTTCTAGCAATCAGCCCCAGCATTTT. The full variable domain, rest sourced from reference TRBV29-1 and TRBJ1-5, is SAVISQKPSRDICQRGTSLTIQCQVDSQVTMMFWYRQQPGQSLTLIATANQGSEATYESGFVIDKFPISRPNLTFSTLTVSNMSPEDSSIYLCSVSWSSSSNQPQHFGDGTRLSIL.

The J gene is TRBJ2-1, the V gene TRBV20-1; D is unclear. V lost 0 bases, J lost 6 bases, and 12 bases lay in between. This CDR3 comprises 14 residues. The germline CDR1 and CDR2 sequences are DFQATT and SNEGSKA (reference sequence). The CDR3 DNA reads TGCAGTGCTAGAGAGGACCAAATGGTCAATGAGCAGTTCTTC. Translated: CSAREDQMVNEQFF.

This clonotype was seen more than once but under ten times. The chain links TRBV11-3 to TRBJ2-7; 7 bases agree with TRBD1. The junction had 2 bases not matched to a gene; V was cut back by 6 bases and J by 6 bases. CDR1 and CDR2 (germline): SGHNT, YENEEA. There are 11 residues in the CDR3. CDR3 DNA: TGTGCCAGCAGGACAGGGTTCGAGCAGTACTTC. Its protein is CASRTGFEQYF. Combining the CDR3 with reference TRBV11-3 and TRBJ2-7 gives the whole variable domain EAGVVQSPRYKIIEKKQPVAFWCNPISGHNTLYWYLQNLGQGPELLIRYENEEAVDDSQLPKDRFSAERLKGVDSTLKIQPAELGDSAVYLCASRTGFEQYFGPGTRLTVT.

This clonotype was observed a few times. J is TRBJ2-3 and V is TRBV4-2; the match to TRBD2 covers 9 bases. This CDR3 spans 17 amino acids. The J segment lost 2 bases and the V segment lost 0 bases, leaving 6 bases of the junction unmatched. Germline V gene sequence: CDR1 LGHNA, CDR2 YNFKEQ. The CDR3 region is CASSQELAGAPTDTQYF. The CDR3 DNA sequence: TGTGCCAGCAGCCAAGAATTAGCGGGGGCACCCACAGATACGCAGTATTTT.

This rearrangement joins TRBV24-1 to TRBJ2-2; maybe TRBD2 (6 bases). The CDR3 loop spans 16 amino acids. Germline V gene lookup returns CDR1 KGHDR and CDR2 SFDVKD. V gave up 4 bases and J gave up 9 bases, with 20 bases separating them. The CDR3 coding sequence is TGTGCCACCAGTGAAGCCGGGACTCTCCCCGGGAGGGAGCTGTTTTTT. Its translation is CATSEAGTLPGRELFF.

This clonotype has more than one count but fewer than ten. This rearrangement joins TRBV10-3 to TRBJ2-7, with D possibly being TRBD1 (6 bases). Deletions cut 4 bases from V and 2 bases from J, with 15 bases between. The CDR3 has 15 residues. The V gene's germline CDR1 is ENHRY and CDR2 SYGVKD. The CDR3 is CAISALQGSTYEQYV. As DNA, the CDR3 is TGTGCCATCAGTGCCCTACAGGGTAGTACCTACGAGCAGTACGTC.

In this sample, this clonotype turned up a few times. The genes are TRBV6-1 and TRBJ1-1; 8 bases fit TRBD1. Germline CDR1 is MNHNS and CDR2 is SASEGT. With 6 bases clipped from V and 4 bases from J, the junction kept 10 bases outside the gene matches. CDR3 length: 15 amino acids. As DNA, the CDR3 is TGTGCCAGCAGAGAGACAGGGGCGCGGCTCACTGAAGCTTTCTTT. It yields the protein CASRETGARLTEAFF.

In regard to this clonotype: One end of the junction is discordant with germline, which a read error may explain. The chain carries TRBV5-4 and TRBJ1-5; the D gene is possibly TRBD1 (6 bases). The CDR3 consists of 13 residues. Per the germline V gene, CDR1 is SGHNT and CDR2 is YYREEE (reference sequence). CDR3 nucleotides: TGTGCCAGCAGCCTGGCCGGAGGGGGGCTGCAGGTTTTT. Translation gives CASSLAGGGLQVF. Complete variable domain (other parts from reference TRBV5-4 and TRBJ1-5): ETGVTQSPTHLIKTRGQQVTLRCSSQSGHNTVSWYQQALGQGPQFIFQYYREEENGRGNFPPRFSGLQFPNYSSELNVNALELDDSALYLCASSLAGGGLQVFGDGTRLSIL.

There are many counts of this clonotype. V is TRBV28 and J is TRBJ2-4; 7 bases align to TRBD1. Germline-derived CDR1 and CDR2 are MDHEN and SYDVKM. After removal of 4 bases from V and 0 bases from J, the junction contained 6 bases not matched to a gene. This CDR3 is 16 amino acids long. CDR3 loop: CASSSRDSLAKNIQYF. CDR3 sequence (DNA): TGTGCCAGCAGTTCCCGGGACAGTCTAGCCAAAAACATTCAGTACTTC.

This sequence joins TRBV27 and TRBJ2-1; D may be TRBD1 (6 bases). The germline gives CDR1 MNHEY, CDR2 SMNVEV (reference sequence). Trimming took off 8 bases at V and 4 bases at J, with 9 bases between the two ends. This CDR3 comprises 12 residues. The CDR3 region is CASEGEYNEQFF. The CDR3 DNA follows: TGTGCCAGCGAGGGGGAGTACAATGAGCAGTTCTTC.

The chain couples TRBV28 to TRBJ2-1, with D maybe TRBD2 (5 bases). This CDR3 is built from 15 residues. The germline gives CDR1 MDHEN, CDR2 SYDVKM. Between the trimmed V and J ends, which lost 2 bases and 7 bases, there was a span of 15 bases. CDR3 amino acids: CASSLGPVKRNEQFF. CDR3 DNA: TGTGCCAGCAGTTTAGGGCCGGTGAAGCGGAATGAGCAGTTCTTC.

This clonotype came up once. This chain uses TRBV7-9 with TRBJ2-1; no clear D. In germline, CDR1 is SEHNR, CDR2 FQNEAQ (reference sequence). The CDR3 runs 15 residues. V was clipped by 5 bases and J by 10 bases, with 21 bases between them. CDR3 DNA: TGTGCCAGCAGCCTCGCCCAAAGTGGGCCTGGGGAGCAGTTCTTC. Its translation is CASSLAQSGPGEQFF.

V usage is TRBV12-3 or TRBV12-4 and J usage is TRBJ2-1; TRBD2 aligns across 7 bases. V lost 4 bases, J lost 8 bases, and 11 bases stayed unmatched. The CDR3 covers 15 residues. This CDR3 is CASSSGGVSIDEQFF. For the CDR3, the DNA is TGTGCCAGCAGTTCTGGGGGGGTGAGTATCGATGAGCAGTTCTTC.

This clonotype has at least ten counts. The rearrangement links TRBV12-3 or TRBV12-4 to TRBJ1-5; D might be TRBD1 (6 bases). This CDR3 is 13 amino acids long. The V end was cut by 7 bases, the J end by 5 bases, with 12 bases between. The CDR3 nucleotides are TGTGCCAGCACCTTAGACAGGTATCAGCCCCAGCATTTT. Amino acids: CASTLDRYQPQHF.